These 8 T cell receptor beta chains were all obtained from the same sample, sequenced in a study of T cells in Graves' hyperthyroidism and ophthalmopathy. Authors of the study amplified TCR beta CDR3 regions from RNA transcripts. The primer set for the first-round RT-PCR of the TCR CDR3 was HTBI. TCRdb used MiXCR to reprocess the multiplex PCR reads, holding one entry per CDR3 protein. The top ten clones hold roughly 31% of a sample with 250,000 or so distinct CDR3 sequences, nearly 15% of them seen once. Source material: blood. These receptors originate from a woman between 45 and 60 years old with Graves' hyperthyroidism that later progressed to Graves' ophthalmopathy.

This clonotype was seen a handful of times. This clone may be a read error of a much larger clone one base away. The chain recombines TRBV10-3 with TRBJ2-1; no clear D gene. The germline V and J ends were trimmed by 9 bases and 5 bases, with 11 bases remaining between them. The CDR3 loop spans 12 amino acids. The germline V gene encodes CDR1 ENHRY and CDR2 SYGVKD. The CDR3 nucleotides read TGTGCCATAGGCATTGGGGACAATGAGCAGTTCTTC. It codes for CAIGIGDNEQFF.

This clonotype was seen ten or more times. The V call is TRBV11-2, the J call TRBJ1-1; D is possibly TRBD1 (6 bases). The CDR3 is 13 amino acids. CDR1 is SGHAT and CDR2 is FQNNGV in the germline V gene. Trimming stripped 4 bases from V and 7 bases from J, with 13 bases between. Written as DNA, the CDR3 is TGTGCCAGCAGCTCACAGGGAATCAGTGAAGCTTTCTTT. It codes for CASSSQGISEAFF.

This clonotype came up many times. The genes are TRBV24-1 and TRBJ2-1; 7 bases match TRBD2. The CDR3 sequence is 15 residues long. V gave up 3 bases and J gave up 6 bases; unmatched junction bases: 7. In germline, CDR1 is KGHDR, CDR2 SFDVKD. CDR3 loop: CATSDLNGRTNEQFF. The CDR3 DNA is TGTGCCACCAGTGATCTAAACGGGAGGACCAATGAGCAGTTCTTC.

Many counts were recorded for this clonotype. The V gene is TRBV28, the J gene TRBJ2-7; D not resolved. V lost 6 bases, J lost 7 bases, and 10 bases lay in between. CDR1 and CDR2 from the germline V gene are MDHEN and SYDVKM. There are 11 residues in the CDR3. This CDR3 is CASSGSGEQYF. The CDR3 bases are TGTGCCAGCAGCGGGTCCGGGGAGCAGTACTTC.

This clonotype has at least ten counts. V and J are TRBV5-1 and TRBJ2-5; the match to TRBD2 covers 7 bases. Germline-derived CDR1 and CDR2 are SGHRS and YFSETQ. The CDR3 consists of 15 residues. The junction had 6 bases not matched to a gene; V was cut back by 0 bases and J by 4 bases. The CDR3 sequence: CASSLAGPGGETQYF. The DNA for the CDR3 is TGCGCCAGCAGCTTGGCCGGCCCGGGAGGAGAGACCCAGTACTTC. Full variable domain (outside the CDR3, taken from reference TRBV5-1 and TRBJ2-5): KAGVTQTPRYLIKTRGQQVTLSCSPISGHRSVSWYQQTPGQGLQFLFEYFSETQRNKGNFPGRFSGRQFSNSRSEMNVSTLELGDSALYLCASSLAGPGGETQYFGPGTRLLVL.

This clonotype appeared many times. The genes are TRBV2 and TRBJ2-1, with TRBD1 identical over 7 bases. The CDR3 is 14 amino acids. Germline-derived CDR1 and CDR2 are SNHLY and FYNNEI. J lost 3 bases, V lost 4 bases, and 3 bases had no gene match. The CDR3 reads CASSGDRYYNEQFF. As DNA, the CDR3 is TGTGCCAGCAGTGGGGACAGATACTACAATGAGCAGTTCTTC.

This clonotype was counted many times. The chain recombines TRBV6-1 with TRBJ1-3; weak D call: TRBD1 (5 bases). Germline CDR1 is MNHNS and CDR2 is SASEGT. This CDR3 region has 14 residues. The ends were cut back, 2 bases at V and 2 bases at J, with 7 bases in the middle. The CDR3 spells CASSEQGAGNTIYF. Written as DNA, the CDR3 is TGTGCCAGCAGTGAACAAGGGGCTGGAAACACCATATATTTT.

In its sample, this clonotype was seen many times. The J gene is TRBJ1-3, the V gene TRBV2; D may be TRBD1 (6 bases). CDR3 length equals 13 residues. The V and J ends lost 2 bases and 5 bases respectively, with 7 bases between them. Germline assignment: CDR1 SNHLY and CDR2 FYNNEI. The CDR3 sequence is CASSETGRNTIYF. CDR3 DNA sequence: TGTGCCAGCAGTGAAACAGGGAGAAACACCATATATTTT.